This T cell receptor beta chain stems from a study of PD-L1 blockade in urothelial cancer. Study as a whole: Atezolizumab (1,200 mg intravenously every 3 weeks) began in 2014 for patients. Analyses were performed on blood at 3 weeks after treatment start (the second dose) and at 6 weeks. Median blood clonality was roughly 0.072, with around 83,000 unique TCRs.

Germline CDR1 and CDR2: MNHEY and SMNVEV (reference sequence). This CDR3 is 19 amino acids long. The V and J ends lost 0 bases and 5 bases, in that order; junction bases with no gene match: 15. Using immunoSEQ multiplex PCR, the repertoire was profiled, and TCRdb retains in-frame clones only, with some absent. The table has fewer than 130,000 clones, 70% to 90% seen once; the top ten hold about 2.6%. The study collected 1 to 8 samples per patient, pretreatment and on-treatment. Sequencing used PBMCs, obtained around atezolizumab (anti-PD-L1) treatment. V and J are TRBV27 and TRBJ2-5; 10 bases map to TRBD1. This TCR was recovered from a middle-aged man with urothelial cancer. As DNA, the CDR3 is TGTGCCAGCAGTTTATCCCCCCCTCGACAGGGGGCGAGACGGGAGACCCAGTACTTC. This gives the protein CASSLSPPRQGARRETQYF.